One T cell receptor (beta chain) is described in this entry. Its target is unknown. From the germline J gene comes the end of the CDR3, since the read stops 3 residues before it. The entry originates in a study of T cells in women clearing cervical HPV infection. Sequenced by immunoSEQ multiplex PCR; TCRdb stores in-frame clones only, minus some. Reported are 25,000 to 30,000 clones; the ten largest clones contain 15% to 20%. Germline V gene data show CDR1 as MNHNS and CDR2 as SASEGT. The CDR3 has 13 amino acids. All donors had a single incident cervical HPV16 infection, not prevalent. General study points: Timing of associations relative to infection is unclear; T-cell subsets were not isolated.

This clonotype was obtained from a woman aged 18-70 years with a cervical HPV16 infection that either progressed to CIN3+ or cleared (not recorded which). The rearrangement uses TRBV6-1 and TRBJ2-3, with no clear D. Sequenced: blood buffy coat. The DNA read from the CDR3 is TGTGCCAGCAGTGAGCGGAGCAATCAGCCG. This gives the protein CASSERSNQP. The CDR3 in its entirety is CASSERSNQPQYF.